There are a few counts of the clone carrying this TCR beta chain. What it binds is unknown. Only in-frame clones appear in the TCRdb table, and some are missing; sequencing was by immunoSEQ multiplex PCR. The data show 170,000 or so clones, roughly 70% seen once. Germline CDR1 SGHRS, CDR2 YFSETQ. The CDR3 has 16 residues. The germline V and J ends were trimmed by 0 bases and 6 bases, with 18 bases remaining between them. These data are taken from a study of shared clonotypes between healthy human individuals. Study outcomes and limitations: Sharing across four donors was highest in naive CD4 (roughly 5%) and lowest in memory CD8 (approximately 0.4%). A generally larger estimated richness was seen in naive subsets than in memory subsets. Generation probabilities were higher for clonotypes shared across all four sorted-subset donors than for unshared ones. In the sorted subsets, rarefaction showed sequencing was incomplete despite large depth.

Sequenced input: memory CD4+ T cells sorted from blood. Regarding subset: CD45RA-negative fraction. The chain uses TRBV5-1 and TRBJ2-5; possible D gene TRBD1, 6 bases. This clonotype was sampled from a man younger than 40 in good health. The CDR3 spells CASSLDREGVKQTQYF. The CDR3 bases are TGCGCCAGCAGCTTGGACAGGGAAGGGGTAAAACAGACCCAGTACTTC.